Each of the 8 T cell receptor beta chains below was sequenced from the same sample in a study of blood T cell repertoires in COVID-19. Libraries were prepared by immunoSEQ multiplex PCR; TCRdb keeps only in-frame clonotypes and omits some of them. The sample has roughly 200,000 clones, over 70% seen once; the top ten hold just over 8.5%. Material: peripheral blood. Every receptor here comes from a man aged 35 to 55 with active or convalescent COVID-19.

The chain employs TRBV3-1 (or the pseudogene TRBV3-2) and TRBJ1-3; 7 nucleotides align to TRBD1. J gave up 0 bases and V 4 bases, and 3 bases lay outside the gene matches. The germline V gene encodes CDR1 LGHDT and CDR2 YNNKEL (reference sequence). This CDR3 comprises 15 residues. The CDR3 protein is CASSPTGNSGNTIYF. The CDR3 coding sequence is TGTGCCAGCAGCCCGACAGGGAACTCTGGAAACACCATATATTTT.

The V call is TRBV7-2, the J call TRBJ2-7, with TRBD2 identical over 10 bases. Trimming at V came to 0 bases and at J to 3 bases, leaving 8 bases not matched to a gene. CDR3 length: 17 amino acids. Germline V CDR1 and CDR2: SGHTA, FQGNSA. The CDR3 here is CASSLAGVLAGDYEQYF. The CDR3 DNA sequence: TGTGCCAGCAGCTTAGCGGGCGTCCTAGCGGGGGACTACGAGCAGTACTTC.

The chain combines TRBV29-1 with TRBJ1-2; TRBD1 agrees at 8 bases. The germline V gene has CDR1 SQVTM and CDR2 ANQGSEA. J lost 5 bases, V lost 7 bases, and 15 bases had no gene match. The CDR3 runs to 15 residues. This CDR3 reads CSASNGQGLSYGYTF. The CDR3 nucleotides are TGCAGCGCATCTAACGGACAGGGTCTGTCATATGGCTACACCTTC.

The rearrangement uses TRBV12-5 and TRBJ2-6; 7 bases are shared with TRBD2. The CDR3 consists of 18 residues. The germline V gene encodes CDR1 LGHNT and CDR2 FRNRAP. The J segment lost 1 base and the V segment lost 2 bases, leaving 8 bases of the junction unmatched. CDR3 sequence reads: CASGLYSGRESGANVLTF. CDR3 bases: TGTGCTAGTGGTTTGTATAGCGGGCGGGAGTCTGGGGCCAACGTCCTGACTTTC.

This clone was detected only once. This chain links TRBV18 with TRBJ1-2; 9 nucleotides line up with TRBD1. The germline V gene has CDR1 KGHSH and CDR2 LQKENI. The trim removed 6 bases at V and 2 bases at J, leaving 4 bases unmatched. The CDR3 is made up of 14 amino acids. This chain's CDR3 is CASSLGTGNYGYTF. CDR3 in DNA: TGTGCCAGCTCCTTAGGGACAGGGAACTATGGCTACACCTTC. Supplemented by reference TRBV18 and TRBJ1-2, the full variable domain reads NAGVMQNPRHLVRRRGQEARLRCSPMKGHSHVYWYRQLPEEGLKFMVYLQKENIIDESGMPKERFSAEFPKEGPSILRIQQVVRGDSAAYFCASSLGTGNYGYTFGSGTRLTVV.

The CDR3 here is CASSLGSWSSYNEQFF. The CDR3 DNA reads as TGTGCCAGCAGCTTAGGGTCTTGGAGCTCCTACAATGAGCAGTTCTTC. The V gene is TRBV7-9, the J gene TRBJ2-1; D is unresolved. The V end was cut by 1 base, the J end by 0 bases, with 10 bases between. This CDR3 is 16 amino acids long. The V gene's germline CDR1 is SEHNR and CDR2 FQNEAQ (reference sequence).

The CDR3: CASSISGTSGGRNEQFF. DNA for the CDR3: TGTGCCAGCAGTATATCCGGGACTAGCGGGGGGCGGAATGAGCAGTTCTTC. The chain carries TRBV6-2 or TRBV6-3 and TRBJ2-1, with 15 bases aligning to TRBD2. The trim removed 5 bases at V and 7 bases at J, leaving 9 bases unmatched. Germline-derived CDR1 and CDR2 are MNHEY and SVGEGT. The CDR3 is 17 residues long.

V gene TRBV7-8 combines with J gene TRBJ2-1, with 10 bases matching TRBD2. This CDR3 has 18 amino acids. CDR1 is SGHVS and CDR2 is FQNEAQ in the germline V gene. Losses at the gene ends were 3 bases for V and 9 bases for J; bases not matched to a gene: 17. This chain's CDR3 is CASSFLPRTSGGPSEQFF. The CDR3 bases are TGTGCCAGCAGCTTCCTTCCTCGGACTAGCGGAGGACCTAGTGAGCAGTTCTTC.